Sequencing of this TCR beta chain was carried out in a study of yellow fever vaccine responses in identical twins. MiXCR was run by TCRdb on the RT-PCR reads, yielding one entry per CDR3 protein. The sample includes 10,000 or so distinct CDR3 sequences, around 78% of them seen just once. As concerns this clonotype: Antigen specificity is unknown.

Study conclusions and caveats: Twins' T cell vaccine responses reportedly looked partly convergent, partly personalized.

CDR3 length: 15 amino acids. From germline, CDR1 is MNHNS and CDR2 SASEGT. Between the trimmed V and J ends, which lost 5 bases and 1 base, there was a span of 13 bases. The J gene is TRBJ2-3, the V gene TRBV6-1; perhaps TRBD1 as D (5 bases). Sample: T cells from blood (PBMCs), unsorted or a sorted subset (not recorded which), taken before or after yellow fever vaccination (not recorded which). This clonotype was obtained from a woman aged 18-29 years who received the yellow fever vaccine. The CDR3 nucleotides are TGTGCCAGCAGTAGGGGTCAGGTCGGCACAGATACGCAGTATTTT. Protein sequence: CASSRGQVGTDTQYF.